The 20 T cell receptor beta chains below were found in one sample sequenced in a study of T cells in narcolepsy. Here immunoSEQ multiplex PCR was the method, and the copy in TCRdb shows in-frame clones only, minus some. The repertoire includes more than 30,000 clones, roughly 77% of them detected once, and under 1.2% sits in the top ten. Sequencing used CD45RA- memory CD4+ T cells from PBMCs. Receptors were obtained from a human donor with narcolepsy.

The rearrangement joins TRBV19 to TRBJ2-3; D unresolved. The germline gives CDR1 LNHDA, CDR2 SQIVND (reference sequence). V was cut by 1 base and J by 10 bases, with 15 bases left in between. The CDR3 loop spans 14 amino acids. CDR3: CASSIGLGLQAQYF. For the CDR3, the DNA is TGTGCCAGTAGTATAGGTCTCGGGCTGCAGGCGCAGTATTTT. Based on the CDR3 plus reference TRBV19 and TRBJ2-3, the full variable domain is DGGITQSPKYLFRKEGQNVTLSCEQNLNHDAMYWYRQDPGQGLRLIYYSQIVNDFQKGDIAEGYSVSREKKESFPLTVTSAQKNPTAFYLCASSIGLGLQAQYFGPGTRLTVL.

V gene TRBV9 combines with J gene TRBJ1-6; 7 bases line up with TRBD1. CDR1 and CDR2 (germline): SGDLS, YYNGEE. The V segment lost 4 bases and the J segment 7 bases; nucleotides outside the gene matches: 5. The CDR3 is 14 amino acids. The DNA of the CDR3 is TGTGCCAGCAGCCAGACAGGGATGAATTCACCCCTCCACTTT. Protein: CASSQTGMNSPLHF.

J is TRBJ1-5 and V is TRBV19; tentative D call: TRBD1 (5 bases). The V and J ends lost 7 bases and 5 bases respectively, with 15 bases between them. Germline V lookup: CDR1 LNHDA, CDR2 SQIVND (reference sequence). The CDR3 runs 14 residues. The CDR3 here is CASTQAGVYQPQHF. For the CDR3, the DNA is TGTGCCAGTACCCAAGCGGGGGTTTATCAGCCCCAGCATTTT.

The chain has TRBV6-4 and TRBJ2-7; 8 bases line up with TRBD2. CDR3 size: 14 residues. J was trimmed by 7 bases and V by 11 bases; bases with no gene match: 16. Germline assignment: CDR1 MRHNA and CDR2 SNTAGT. This CDR3 reads CAAIKRGPPREQYF. The CDR3 DNA follows: TGTGCCGCTATTAAGCGGGGGCCTCCGAGGGAGCAGTACTTC.

Only a few counts were recorded for this clone. V usage is TRBV11-2 and J usage is TRBJ2-1; TRBD2 aligns across 8 bases. The CDR3 consists of 11 residues. The junction had 7 bases not matched to a gene; V was cut back by 6 bases and J by 15 bases. The germline CDR1 and CDR2 sequences are SGHAT and FQNNGV. The CDR3 protein is CASSSGTSPFF. Written as DNA, the CDR3 is TGTGCCAGCAGTTCCGGGACTAGTCCGTTCTTC.

CDR3 nucleotide sequence: TGTGCCAGCAGCAGAGCCGGGACTAGCGGAAGCGAGCAGTACTTC. This codes for CASSRAGTSGSEQYF. The rearrangement joins TRBV9 to TRBJ2-7; 11 positions match TRBD2. The CDR3 sequence is 15 residues long. The germline V gene has CDR1 SGDLS and CDR2 YYNGEE. Trimming at V came to 4 bases and at J to 6 bases, leaving 9 bases not matched to a gene.

The chain carries TRBV5-1 and TRBJ1-1, with TRBD1 matching over 10 bases. The germline CDR1 and CDR2 sequences are SGHRS and YFSETQ. After removal of 2 bases from V and 4 bases from J, the junction contained 11 bases not matched to a gene. CDR3 length: 17 residues. DNA for the CDR3: TGCGCCAGCAGCTTAGGGACAGGGGTATTGGAGGCCACTGAAGCTTTCTTT. Protein sequence: CASSLGTGVLEATEAFF.

This rearrangement joins TRBV5-6 to TRBJ2-3; D assignment may be TRBD1 or TRBD2 (5 bases each). Trimming cost V 1 base and J 0 bases, with 12 bases left between them. This CDR3 contains 16 residues. Germline-derived CDR1 and CDR2 are SGHDT and YYEEEE. This chain's CDR3 is CASSLLGTGSTDTQYF. The CDR3 DNA follows: TGTGCCAGCAGCTTGCTAGGGACGGGCAGCACAGATACGCAGTATTTT. The full variable domain, completed using reference TRBV5-6 and TRBJ2-3, is DAGVTQSPTHLIKTRGQQVTLRCSPKSGHDTVSWYQQALGQGPQFIFQYYEEEERQRGNFPDRFSGHQFPNYSSELNVNALLLGDSALYLCASSLLGTGSTDTQYFGPGTRLTVL.

V gene TRBV19 combines with J gene TRBJ1-5, with TRBD1 identical over 9 bases. After removal of 4 bases from V and 3 bases from J, the junction contained 10 bases not matched to a gene. The CDR3 loop spans 17 amino acids. Germline lookup yields CDR1 LNHDA and CDR2 SQIVND (reference sequence). CDR3 protein: CASSKSGTGRTNQPQHF. CDR3 in DNA: TGTGCCAGTAGTAAATCCGGGACAGGGAGAACCAATCAGCCCCAGCATTTT.

In this sample, this clone turned up once. The chain has TRBV28 and TRBJ1-2; D is undetermined. With 2 bases removed from V and 9 bases from J, the gap between germline ends came to 13 bases. CDR3 length: 13 residues. The V gene's germline CDR1 is MDHEN and CDR2 SYDVKM. In DNA form, the CDR3 reads TGTGCCAGCAGTTTAGGGTACAAGAATAGCTACACCTTC. Amino acid sequence: CASSLGYKNSYTF.

V usage is TRBV7-6 and J usage is TRBJ1-2; 10 nucleotides match TRBD1. The CDR3 totals 15 residues. Trimming at V came to 5 bases and at J to 3 bases, leaving 6 bases not matched to a gene. Per germline, CDR1 SGHVS and CDR2 FNYEAQ. The CDR3 is CASSQGTGEDYGYTF. CDR3 DNA: TGTGCCAGCAGCCAAGGGACAGGGGAAGACTATGGCTACACCTTC. The full variable domain, its missing parts supplied by reference TRBV7-6 and TRBJ1-2, is GAGVSQSPRYKVTKRGQDVALRCDPISGHVSLYWYRQALGQGPEFLTYFNYEAQQDKSGLPNDRFSAERPEGSISTLTIQRTEQRDSAMYRCASSQGTGEDYGYTFGSGTRLTVV.

Regarding this clone: At the DNA level, this CDR3 is encoded by other sequences in the same sample as well. The J gene is TRBJ2-2, the V gene TRBV4-1; perhaps TRBD2 as D (5 bases). V was pared by 0 bases and J by 5 bases, with 7 bases between. The CDR3 covers 14 residues. The V gene's germline CDR1 is MGHRA and CDR2 YSYEKL. The CDR3 DNA reads TGCGCCAGCAGCCAAGACCGGAGGACCGGGGAGCTGTTTTTT. Its translation is CASSQDRRTGELFF.

The CDR3 DNA sequence: TGTGCCAGCACTCGGACTAGCGGGTCAGCCTACGAGCAGTACTTC. Its translation is CASTRTSGSAYEQYF. The J gene is TRBJ2-7, the V gene TRBV6-5; 11 bases are a match to TRBD2. The V and J ends lost 7 bases and 2 bases, in that order; junction bases with no gene match: 7. Per the germline V gene, CDR1 is MNHEY and CDR2 is SVGAGI. The CDR3 totals 15 residues.

The genes are TRBV5-3 and TRBJ2-1; 13 bases map to TRBD2. TRBV5-3 is classed as an ORF, of uncertain function. With 2 bases clipped from V and 7 bases from J, the junction kept 6 bases outside the gene matches. This CDR3 is 16 amino acids long. The CDR3 region is CARSLTGLAGTNEQFF. In DNA, the CDR3 is TGTGCCAGAAGCTTAACGGGACTAGCGGGAACAAATGAGCAGTTCTTC.

The rearrangement uses TRBV19 and TRBJ2-5; D is unresolved. Trimming removed 6 bases at V and 5 bases at J, with 10 bases between. CDR1 and CDR2 (germline): LNHDA, SQIVND (reference sequence). The CDR3 runs to 12 residues. The CDR3 sequence: CASSSFRETQYF. In nucleotides, the CDR3 is TGTGCCAGTAGCTCATTTAGGGAGACCCAGTACTTC.

This chain joins TRBV28 and TRBJ2-7; 8 bases are shared with TRBD2. This CDR3 has 14 amino acids. V lost 8 bases and J lost 4; bases outside the gene matches: 10. Germline CDR1 is MDHEN and CDR2 is SYDVKM. In DNA, the CDR3 is TGTGCCAGCGGCCCGATCGGGAGGGGTTACGAGCAGTACTTC. Amino acid sequence: CASGPIGRGYEQYF.

This clone was counted between two and nine times. This chain connects TRBV5-1 to TRBJ1-4; D remains unclear. CDR3 length equals 14 residues. Germline V gives CDR1 SGHRS, CDR2 YFSETQ. Trimming shortened V by 5 bases and J by 4 bases, and 12 bases separated the two germline ends. Written as DNA, the CDR3 is TGCGCCAGCAGGGAGAGGCCGCATAATGAAAAACTGTTTTTT. It encodes CASRERPHNEKLFF.

The V call is TRBV19, the J call TRBJ2-5; 8 bases align to TRBD1. The germline V gene has CDR1 LNHDA and CDR2 SQIVND (reference sequence). The trim removed 4 bases at V and 5 bases at J, leaving 3 bases unmatched. The CDR3 runs 13 residues. This chain's CDR3 is CASSRQGMETQYF. The CDR3 region has the DNA TGTGCCAGTAGTAGACAGGGGATGGAGACCCAGTACTTC.

The chain combines TRBV9 with TRBJ1-2; the D is unclear. The length of the CDR3 is 12 residues. Germline V gives CDR1 SGDLS, CDR2 YYNGEE. Deletions cut 3 bases from V and 8 bases from J, with 11 bases between. The CDR3 DNA reads as TGTGCCAGCAGCGCCGACCATGGAGGCTACACCTTC. Its translation is CASSADHGGYTF. The full variable domain, completed using reference TRBV9 and TRBJ1-2, is DSGVTQTPKHLITATGQRVTLRCSPRSGDLSVYWYQQSLDQGLQFLIQYYNGEERAKGNILERFSAQQFPDLHSELNLSSLELGDSALYFCASSADHGGYTFGSGTRLTVV.

A few counts support this clone. The gene calls are TRBV6-1 and TRBJ1-1; D may be TRBD1 (5 bases). Germline-derived CDR1 and CDR2 are MNHNS and SASEGT. This CDR3 is built from 14 residues. Trimming stripped 6 bases from V and 4 bases from J, with 15 bases between. The CDR3 DNA sequence: TGTGCCAGCAGGGAGACAAACGGGGGCACTGAAGCTTTCTTT. It translates to CASRETNGGTEAFF.